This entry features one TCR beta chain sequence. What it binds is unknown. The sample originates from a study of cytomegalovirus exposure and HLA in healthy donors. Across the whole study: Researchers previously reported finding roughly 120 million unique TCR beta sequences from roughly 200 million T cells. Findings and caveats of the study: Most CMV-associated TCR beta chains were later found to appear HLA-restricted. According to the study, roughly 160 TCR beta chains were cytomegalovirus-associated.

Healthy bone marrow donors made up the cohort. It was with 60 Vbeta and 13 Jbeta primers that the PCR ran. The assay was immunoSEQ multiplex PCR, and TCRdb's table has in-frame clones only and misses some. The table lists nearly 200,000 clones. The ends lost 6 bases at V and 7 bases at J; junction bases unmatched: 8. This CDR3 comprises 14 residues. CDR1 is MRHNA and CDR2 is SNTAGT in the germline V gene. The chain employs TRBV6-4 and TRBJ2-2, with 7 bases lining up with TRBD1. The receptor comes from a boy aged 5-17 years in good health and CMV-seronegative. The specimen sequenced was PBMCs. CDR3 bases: TGTGCCAGCAGCCCTACAGGGGTCAGCGGGGAGCTGTTTTTT. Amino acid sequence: CASSPTGVSGELFF.